A selection of T cell receptor beta chains follows, all from one sample in a study of blood T cell repertoires in COVID-19. Profiled with immunoSEQ multiplex PCR; TCRdb holds only in-frame clones, not every one. The table shows a few hundred thousand clones, with roughly 85% occurring only once. The sequenced material came from peripheral blood. These TCRs come from a human donor in a cohort sampled during active COVID-19. Each CDR3 is given with its conserved first and last residue. The order of the fields is J gene, clone size, V gene, D gene, CDR3 DNA, CDR3 protein. The D gene is left open where the match is weak. For some rows the clone size is stated as once, few or many, or as a class when expanded; others skip it.

J gene: TRBJ2-3
clone size: once
V gene: TRBV6-5
D gene: TRBD1
CDR3 DNA: TGTGCCAGTGGGACAGGGGAGGTGGATACGCAGTATTTT
CDR3 protein: CASGTGEVDTQYF

J gene: TRBJ1-2
clone size: -
V gene: TRBV18
D gene: -
CDR3 DNA: TGTGCCAGCTCACCGCCAGGGTGGGCTAACTATGGCTACACCTTC
CDR3 protein: CASSPPGWANYGYTF

J gene: TRBJ2-1
clone size: once
V gene: TRBV28
D gene: TRBD2
CDR3 DNA: TGTGCCAGCAGCCTAAATAGCGGGGGGGCTAAGCAGTTCTTC
CDR3 protein: CASSLNSGGAKQFF

J gene: TRBJ2-3
clone size: once
V gene: TRBV27
D gene: -
CDR3 DNA: TGTGCCAGCAGTTCGCGGGTTGTCACAGATACGCAGTATTTT
CDR3 protein: CASSSRVVTDTQYF

J gene: TRBJ1-1
clone size: few
V gene: TRBV12-5
D gene: -
CDR3 DNA: TGTGCTAGTGGTCCCGACGGGGGATTGAACACTGAAGCTTTCTTT
CDR3 protein: CASGPDGGLNTEAFF

J gene: TRBJ2-7
clone size: -
V gene: TRBV7-9
D gene: TRBD1
CDR3 DNA: TGTGCCAGCAGCTTAGAACCCCGGACAGGGGTCTACGAGCAGTACTTC
CDR3 protein: CASSLEPRTGVYEQYF

J gene: TRBJ2-7
clone size: -
V gene: TRBV19
D gene: TRBD1
CDR3 DNA: TGTGCCAGTAGGGACAGGGGCCCAACCTACGAGCAGTACTTC
CDR3 protein: CASRDRGPTYEQYF

J gene: TRBJ2-1
clone size: -
V gene: TRBV29-1
D gene: TRBD1
CDR3 DNA: TGCAGCGTTGAAGGGGGGACAGTTAACTACAATGAGCAGTTCTTC
CDR3 protein: CSVEGGTVNYNEQFF

J gene: TRBJ2-3
clone size: -
V gene: TRBV5-1
D gene: TRBD1
CDR3 DNA: TGCGCCAGCAGCTTGGAGGGGGCCAGCACAGATACGCAGTATTTT
CDR3 protein: CASSLEGASTDTQYF

J gene: TRBJ1-5
clone size: once
V gene: TRBV7-9
D gene: TRBD1
CDR3 DNA: TGTGCCAGCAGCTTAGCCGGGACAGTCAATCAGCCCCAGCATTTT
CDR3 protein: CASSLAGTVNQPQHF

J gene: TRBJ2-2
clone size: -
V gene: TRBV2
D gene: TRBD2
CDR3 DNA: TGTGCCAGCAGTGCCCAGGGAGGGAGCACCGGGGAGCTGTTTTTT
CDR3 protein: CASSAQGGSTGELFF

J gene: TRBJ1-1
clone size: -
V gene: TRBV27
D gene: -
CDR3 DNA: TGTGCCAGCACCCTAGGGGAGAACACTGAAGCTTTCTTT
CDR3 protein: CASTLGENTEAFF

J gene: TRBJ1-2
clone size: -
V gene: TRBV27
D gene: -
CDR3 DNA: TGTGCCAGCAGTTCAAGCTCCGGGGGTTCCTATGGCTACACCTTC
CDR3 protein: CASSSSSGGSYGYTF

J gene: TRBJ1-6
clone size: -
V gene: TRBV5-8
D gene: TRBD1
CDR3 DNA: TGTGCCAGCAGCTTGGATTCGGGACAGAGCTCCTATAATTCACCCCTCCACTTT
CDR3 protein: CASSLDSGQSSYNSPLHF

J gene: TRBJ1-6
clone size: -
V gene: TRBV5-1
D gene: -
CDR3 DNA: TGCGCCAGCAGGCAGGGAAATTCACCCCTCCACTTT
CDR3 protein: CASRQGNSPLHF

J gene: TRBJ1-1
clone size: -
V gene: TRBV10-2
D gene: -
CDR3 DNA: TGCGCCAGCAGGGGGGGGCTCTTCAACACTGAAGCTTTCTTT
CDR3 protein: CASRGGLFNTEAFF

J gene: TRBJ1-3
clone size: -
V gene: TRBV5-1
D gene: TRBD1
CDR3 DNA: TGCGCCAGCAGCCGGACAGGCGCCTCTGGAAACACCATATATTTT
CDR3 protein: CASSRTGASGNTIYF

J gene: TRBJ1-1
clone size: -
V gene: TRBV19
D gene: -
CDR3 DNA: TGTGCCAGTAGTATCGCGGGACCTGGCACTGAAGCTTTCTTT
CDR3 protein: CASSIAGPGTEAFF

J gene: TRBJ2-5
clone size: -
V gene: TRBV7-2
D gene: -
CDR3 DNA: TGTGCCAGCAGCTTTCCCCGGGTGGGAGAGACCCAGTACTTC
CDR3 protein: CASSFPRVGETQYF

J gene: TRBJ1-4
clone size: -
V gene: TRBV10-3
D gene: TRBD1
CDR3 DNA: TGTGCCATCAGTGAGCAGGGACAGGGGGATGAAAAACTGTTTTTT
CDR3 protein: CAISEQGQGDEKLFF

J gene: TRBJ1-2
clone size: -
V gene: TRBV5-4
D gene: -
CDR3 DNA: TGTGCCAGCAGCTGGGCAGGGGAGGGTGGCTACACCTTC
CDR3 protein: CASSWAGEGGYTF

J gene: TRBJ1-2
clone size: -
V gene: TRBV9
D gene: TRBD1
CDR3 DNA: TGTGCCAGCAGCGTGGGGACAGGGAACTATGGCTACACCTTC
CDR3 protein: CASSVGTGNYGYTF

J gene: TRBJ2-2
clone size: -
V gene: TRBV29-1
D gene: TRBD1
CDR3 DNA: TGCAGCGTAGGGACAGGGGAAACCGGGGAGCTGTTTTTT
CDR3 protein: CSVGTGETGELFF

J gene: TRBJ2-1
clone size: -
V gene: TRBV15
D gene: TRBD2
CDR3 DNA: TGTGCCACCAGCCACCTCGCAAGCGGGAGCAATGAGCAGTTCTTC
CDR3 protein: CATSHLASGSNEQFF

J gene: TRBJ1-6
clone size: -
V gene: TRBV10-3
D gene: -
CDR3 DNA: TGTGCCATCAGGGGGGCCGCGGACAATTCACCCCTCCACTTT
CDR3 protein: CAIRGAADNSPLHF

J gene: TRBJ1-2
clone size: -
V gene: TRBV6-5
D gene: -
CDR3 DNA: TGTGCCAGCAGTTACAGAGGTCCTTATGGCTACACCTTC
CDR3 protein: CASSYRGPYGYTF

J gene: TRBJ1-1
clone size: few
V gene: TRBV9
D gene: -
CDR3 DNA: TGTGCCAGCAGCGTAGGGAGGAACACTGAAGCTTTCTTT
CDR3 protein: CASSVGRNTEAFF

J gene: TRBJ1-1
clone size: -
V gene: TRBV14
D gene: -
CDR3 DNA: TGTGCCAGCAGCCAATATTTAGGGGCGGCCATGAACACTGAAGCTTTCTTT
CDR3 protein: CASSQYLGAAMNTEAFF